This T cell receptor (beta chain) comes out of a study of shared clonotypes between healthy human individuals. This clone was seen a handful of times. This CDR3 contains 14 residues. Germline CDR1 SGHRS, CDR2 YFSETQ. The V and J ends lost 4 bases and 7 bases, in that order; junction bases with no gene match: 8. The data were produced by immunoSEQ multiplex PCR, yet TCRdb's version contains in-frame clones alone and is incomplete. The sample consists of roughly 1 million clones, more than 75% of them appearing once. The source of this sequence is a man aged 18 to 29 in good health. Some clones in this sample may be carry-over from other donors' samples. Sequenced material: memory CD4+ T cells from PBMCs. Regarding subset: CD45RA-negative fraction. The chain employs TRBV5-1 and TRBJ2-3, with TRBD2 matching 8 bases. The CDR3 coding sequence is TGCGCCAGCAGCGAAGGGACTAGTATGTATACGCAGTATTTT. Encoded protein: CASSEGTSMYTQYF.